This T cell receptor (beta chain) emerged from a study of blood T cell repertoires in COVID-19. Study information: Sites in the United States, Italy and Spain provided acute and convalescent COVID-19 samples. T cells, B-cell-depleted T cells, or PBMCs provided the cDNA or gDNA that served as material.

Authors' data handling: Reference gene primers were amplified, and this amplification served to estimate nucleated cell counts. Sequencing used immunoSEQ multiplex PCR; TCRdb keeps in-frame clones, though not all of them. V, J and clone size are those of that table, while D and trimming were read from the DNA. Of fewer than 400,000 clones in the sample, 85% were seen once. Before they entered the study, exposed participants had met a COVID-19 case within 2 weeks. In this sample, this clone turned up a few times. Sequencing was performed on PBMCs or T cells enriched from blood (not recorded which). This clonotype was obtained from a woman in her thirties who had been exposed to COVID-19.

The CDR3 bases are TGTGCCAGCACCCCAGGGGGCTCCTATAATTCACCCCTCCACTTT. This codes for CASTPGGSYNSPLHF. The V call is TRBV2, the J call TRBJ1-6; 7 bases agree with TRBD1. The CDR3 is 15 amino acids. Germline V gene lookup returns CDR1 SNHLY and CDR2 FYNNEI. V lost 7 bases and J lost 0; bases outside the gene matches: 3. The full variable domain, in which reference TRBV2 and TRBJ1-6 provide the parts outside the CDR3, is EPEVTQTPSHQVTQMGQEVILRCVPISNHLYFYWYRQILGQKVEFLVSFYNNEISEKSEIFDDQFSVERPDGSNFTLKIRSTKLEDSAMYFCASTPGGSYNSPLHFGNGTRLTVT.